This T cell receptor (beta chain) stems from a study of control samples from healthy donors and cancer patients. This CDR3 contains 14 residues. V lost 3 bases to trimming and J lost 2 bases; unmatched junction nucleotides: 6. Germline-derived CDR1 and CDR2 are DFQATT and SNEGSKA (reference sequence). The assay was immunoSEQ multiplex PCR, and TCRdb's table has in-frame clones only and misses some. The sample carries 150,000 to 200,000 clones, 85% to 90% recorded once. The chain uses TRBV20-1 and TRBJ1-2; 7 positions match TRBD1. The TCR was taken from a man younger than 45 in good health. Sequenced: blood. CDR3 amino acids: CSASSRDRNYGYTF. CDR3 nucleotides: TGCAGTGCTAGTAGTAGGGACAGAAACTATGGCTACACCTTC.